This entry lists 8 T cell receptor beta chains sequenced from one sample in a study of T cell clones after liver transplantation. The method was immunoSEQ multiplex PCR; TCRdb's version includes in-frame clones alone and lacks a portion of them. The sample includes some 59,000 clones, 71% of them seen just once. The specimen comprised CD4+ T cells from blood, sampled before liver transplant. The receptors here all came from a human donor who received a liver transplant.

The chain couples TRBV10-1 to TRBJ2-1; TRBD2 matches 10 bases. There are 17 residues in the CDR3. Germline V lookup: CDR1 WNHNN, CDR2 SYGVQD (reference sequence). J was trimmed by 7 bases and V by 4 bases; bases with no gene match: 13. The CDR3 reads CASSGEAGGPGENEQFF. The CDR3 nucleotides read TGCGCCAGCAGTGGCGAAGCGGGGGGGCCAGGAGAGAATGAGCAGTTCTTC.

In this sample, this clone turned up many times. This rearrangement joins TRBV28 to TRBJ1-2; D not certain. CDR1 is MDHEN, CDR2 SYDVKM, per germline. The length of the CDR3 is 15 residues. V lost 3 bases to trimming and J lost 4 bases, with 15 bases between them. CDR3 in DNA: TGTGCCAGCAGTTTTAGGAGAGACTCTCCCTATGGCTACACCTTC. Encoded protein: CASSFRRDSPYGYTF.

In DNA, the CDR3 is TGTGCCAGCAGCCAGGGGGAGGCTCGCTCCTATAATTCACCCCTCCACTTT. It encodes CASSQGEARSYNSPLHF. The rearrangement uses TRBV14 and TRBJ1-6; tentative D call: TRBD1 (5 bases). Germline V gene lookup returns CDR1 SGHDN and CDR2 FVKESK. V lost 3 bases and J 0 bases, leaving 12 bases between the germline ends. This CDR3 spans 17 amino acids.

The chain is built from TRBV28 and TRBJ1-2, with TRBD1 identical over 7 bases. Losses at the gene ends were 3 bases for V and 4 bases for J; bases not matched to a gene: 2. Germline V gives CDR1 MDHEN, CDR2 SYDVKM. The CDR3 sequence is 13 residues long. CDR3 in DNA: TGTGCCAGCAGTTTGGGACAGTCCTATGGCTACACCTTC. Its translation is CASSLGQSYGYTF.

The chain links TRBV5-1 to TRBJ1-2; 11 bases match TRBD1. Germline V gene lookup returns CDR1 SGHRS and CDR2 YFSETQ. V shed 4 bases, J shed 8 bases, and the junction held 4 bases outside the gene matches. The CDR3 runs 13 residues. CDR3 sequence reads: CASSPGQGDGYTF. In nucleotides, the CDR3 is TGCGCCAGCAGCCCGGGACAGGGGGACGGCTACACCTTC.

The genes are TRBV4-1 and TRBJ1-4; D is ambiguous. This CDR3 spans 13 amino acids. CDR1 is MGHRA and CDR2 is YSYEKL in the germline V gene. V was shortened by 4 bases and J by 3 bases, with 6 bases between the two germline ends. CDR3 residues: CASSRRANEKLFF. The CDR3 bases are TGCGCCAGCAGCCGACGGGCTAATGAAAAACTGTTTTTT.

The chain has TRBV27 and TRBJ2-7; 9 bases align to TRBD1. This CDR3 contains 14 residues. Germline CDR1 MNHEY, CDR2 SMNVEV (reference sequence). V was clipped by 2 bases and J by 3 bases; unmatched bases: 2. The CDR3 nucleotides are TGTGCCAGCAGTTTACTGGGACAGGGCTACGAGCAGTACTTC. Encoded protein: CASSLLGQGYEQYF.

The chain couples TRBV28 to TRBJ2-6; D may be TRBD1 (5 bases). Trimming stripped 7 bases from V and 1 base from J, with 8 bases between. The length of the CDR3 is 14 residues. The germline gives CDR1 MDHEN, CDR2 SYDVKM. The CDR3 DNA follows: TGTGCCAGCAATAGGGGATCTGGGGCCAACGTCCTGACTTTC. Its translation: CASNRGSGANVLTF.